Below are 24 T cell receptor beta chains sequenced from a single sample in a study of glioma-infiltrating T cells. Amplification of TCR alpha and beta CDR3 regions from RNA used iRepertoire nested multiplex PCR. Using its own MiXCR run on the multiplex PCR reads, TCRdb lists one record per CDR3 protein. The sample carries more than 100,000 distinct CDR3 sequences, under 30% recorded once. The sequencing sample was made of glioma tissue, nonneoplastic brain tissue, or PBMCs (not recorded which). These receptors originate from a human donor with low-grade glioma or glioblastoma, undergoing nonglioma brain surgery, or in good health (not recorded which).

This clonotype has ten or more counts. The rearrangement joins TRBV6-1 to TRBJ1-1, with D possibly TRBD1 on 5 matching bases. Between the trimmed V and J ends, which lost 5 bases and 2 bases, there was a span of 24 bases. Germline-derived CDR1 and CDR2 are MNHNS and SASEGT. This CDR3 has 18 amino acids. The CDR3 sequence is CASSSAAFPTVFNTEAFF. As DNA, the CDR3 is TGTGCCAGCAGTTCGGCCGCCTTCCCGACAGTTTTCAACACTGAAGCTTTCTTT.

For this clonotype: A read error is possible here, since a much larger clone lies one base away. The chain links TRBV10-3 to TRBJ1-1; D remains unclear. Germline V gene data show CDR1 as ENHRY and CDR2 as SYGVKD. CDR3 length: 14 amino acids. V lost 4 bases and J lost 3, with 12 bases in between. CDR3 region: CAISASWVDTEAFF. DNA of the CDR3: TGTGCCATCAGTGCCTCGTGGGTAGACACTGAAGCTTTCTTT.

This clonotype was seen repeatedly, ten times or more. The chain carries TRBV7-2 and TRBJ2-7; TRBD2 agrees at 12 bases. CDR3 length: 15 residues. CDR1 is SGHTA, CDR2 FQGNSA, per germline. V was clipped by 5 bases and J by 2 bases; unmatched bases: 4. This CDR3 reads CASSRTSGATYEQYF. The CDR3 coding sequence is TGTGCCAGCAGCCGGACTAGCGGGGCCACCTACGAGCAGTACTTC. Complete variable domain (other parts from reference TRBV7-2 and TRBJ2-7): GAGVSQSPSNKVTEKGKDVELRCDPISGHTALYWYRQSLGQGLEFLIYFQGNSAPDKSGLPSDRFSAERTGGSVSTLTIQRTQQEDSAVYLCASSRTSGATYEQYFGPGTRLTVT.

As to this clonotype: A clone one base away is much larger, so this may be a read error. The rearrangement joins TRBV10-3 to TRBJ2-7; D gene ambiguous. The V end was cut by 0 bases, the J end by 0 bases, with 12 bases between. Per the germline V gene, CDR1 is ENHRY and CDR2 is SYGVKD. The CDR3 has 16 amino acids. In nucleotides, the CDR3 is TGTGCCATCAGTGAGTCGAGTGACACAAGCTCCTACGAGCAGTACTTC. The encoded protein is CAISESSDTSSYEQYF.

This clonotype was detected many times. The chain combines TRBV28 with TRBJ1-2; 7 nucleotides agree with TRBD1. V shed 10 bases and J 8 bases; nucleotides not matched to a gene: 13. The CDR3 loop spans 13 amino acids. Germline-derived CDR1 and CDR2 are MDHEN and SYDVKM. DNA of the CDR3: TGTGCCACCAGCGTACAGGGGACGGGAGGCTACACCTTC. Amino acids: CATSVQGTGGYTF.

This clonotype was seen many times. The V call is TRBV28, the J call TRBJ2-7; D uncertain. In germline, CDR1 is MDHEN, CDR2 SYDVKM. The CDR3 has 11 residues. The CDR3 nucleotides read TGTGCGGCGGCTGATCGCCTCGAGCAGTACTTC. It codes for CAAADRLEQYF.

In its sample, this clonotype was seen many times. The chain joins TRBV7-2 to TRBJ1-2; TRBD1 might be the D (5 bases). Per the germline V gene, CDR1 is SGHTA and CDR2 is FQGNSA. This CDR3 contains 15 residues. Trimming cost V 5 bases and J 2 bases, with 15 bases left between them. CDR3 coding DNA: TGTGCCAGCAGCCTATCAATGTGGGGGAACTATGGCTACACCTTC. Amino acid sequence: CASSLSMWGNYGYTF.

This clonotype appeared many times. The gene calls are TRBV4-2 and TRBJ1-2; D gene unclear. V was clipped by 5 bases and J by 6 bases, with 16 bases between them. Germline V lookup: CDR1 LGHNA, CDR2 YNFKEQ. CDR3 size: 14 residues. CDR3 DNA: TGTGCCAGCAGCTATCAATTAGAGGAGGATGGCTACACCTTC. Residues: CASSYQLEEDGYTF.

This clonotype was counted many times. CDR3 DNA sequence: TGTGCCAGCAGTTTTGAGACAGGGTCTTTTTGGACTAGCTCCTACGAGCAGTACTTC. This translates into CASSFETGSFWTSSYEQYF. This chain links TRBV28 with TRBJ2-7, with D perhaps TRBD1 or TRBD2 (7 bases each). Trimming cost V 3 bases and J 0 bases, with 24 bases left between them. CDR3 size: 19 residues. Germline V gene sequence: CDR1 MDHEN, CDR2 SYDVKM.

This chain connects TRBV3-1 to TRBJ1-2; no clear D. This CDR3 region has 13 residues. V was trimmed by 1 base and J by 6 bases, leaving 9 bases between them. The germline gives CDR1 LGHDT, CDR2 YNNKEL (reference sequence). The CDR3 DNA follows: TGTGCCAGCAGCCAAGGGCCCGGGAATGGCTACACCTTC. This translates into CASSQGPGNGYTF.

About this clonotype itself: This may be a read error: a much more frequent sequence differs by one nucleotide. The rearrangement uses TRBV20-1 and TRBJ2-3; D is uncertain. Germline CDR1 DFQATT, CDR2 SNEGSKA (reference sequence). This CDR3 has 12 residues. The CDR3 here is CGARAPPDTQYF. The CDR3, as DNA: TGCGGTGCTAGAGCACCTCCAGATACGCAGTATTTT.

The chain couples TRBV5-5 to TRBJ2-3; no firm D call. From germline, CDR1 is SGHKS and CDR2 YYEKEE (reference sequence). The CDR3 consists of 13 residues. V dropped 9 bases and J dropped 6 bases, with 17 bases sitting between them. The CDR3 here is CATSLRITDTQYF. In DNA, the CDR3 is TGTGCCACCTCGCTCCGGATCACGGATACGCAGTATTTT.

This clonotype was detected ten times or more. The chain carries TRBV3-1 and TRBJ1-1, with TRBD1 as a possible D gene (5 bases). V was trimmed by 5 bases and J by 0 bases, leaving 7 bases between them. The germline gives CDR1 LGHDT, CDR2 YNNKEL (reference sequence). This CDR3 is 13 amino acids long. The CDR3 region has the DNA TGTGCCAGCAGCTCGGGACTGAACACTGAAGCTTTCTTT. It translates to CASSSGLNTEAFF.

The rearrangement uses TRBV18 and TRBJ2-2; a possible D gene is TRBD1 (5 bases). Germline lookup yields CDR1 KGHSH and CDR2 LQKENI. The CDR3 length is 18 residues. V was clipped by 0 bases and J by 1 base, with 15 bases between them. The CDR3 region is CASSPPIYQGENTGELFF. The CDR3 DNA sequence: TGTGCCAGCTCACCACCGATTTACCAGGGCGAGAACACCGGGGAGCTGTTTTTT.

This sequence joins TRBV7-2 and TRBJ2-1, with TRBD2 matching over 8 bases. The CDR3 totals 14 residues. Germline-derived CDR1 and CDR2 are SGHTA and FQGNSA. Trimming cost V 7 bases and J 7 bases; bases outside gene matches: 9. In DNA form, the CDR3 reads TGTGCCAGCAACCTAGCGGGTCTGTCGAATGAGCAGTTCTTC. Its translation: CASNLAGLSNEQFF.

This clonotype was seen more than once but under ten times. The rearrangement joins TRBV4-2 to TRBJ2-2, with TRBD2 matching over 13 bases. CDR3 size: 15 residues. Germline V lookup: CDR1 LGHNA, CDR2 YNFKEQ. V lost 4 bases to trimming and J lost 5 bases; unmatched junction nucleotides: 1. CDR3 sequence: CASSPTSGRTGELFF. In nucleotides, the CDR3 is TGTGCCAGCAGCCCGACTAGCGGGAGGACCGGGGAGCTGTTTTTT.

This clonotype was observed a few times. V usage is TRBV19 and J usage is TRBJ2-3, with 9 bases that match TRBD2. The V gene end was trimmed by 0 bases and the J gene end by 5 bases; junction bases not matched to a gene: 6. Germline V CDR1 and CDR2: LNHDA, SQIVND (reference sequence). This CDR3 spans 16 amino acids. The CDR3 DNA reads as TGTGCCAGTAGTATAGATGCGGGGGGGCCCAAAGATACGCAGTATTTT. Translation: CASSIDAGGPKDTQYF.

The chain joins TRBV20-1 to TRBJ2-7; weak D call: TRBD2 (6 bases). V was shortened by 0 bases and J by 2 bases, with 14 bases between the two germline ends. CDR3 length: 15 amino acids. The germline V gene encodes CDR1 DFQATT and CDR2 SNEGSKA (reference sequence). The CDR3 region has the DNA TGCAGTGCTAGAGATCCGGCAGGGACTCCCTACGAGCAGTACTTC. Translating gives CSARDPAGTPYEQYF.

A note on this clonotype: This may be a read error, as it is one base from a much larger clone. Here the CDR3 DNA reads TGTGCCGGCATCCTGGGCAGGGGAGTACCTTACACTGAAGCTTTCTTT. This gives the protein CAGILGRGVPYTEAFF. The chain uses TRBV6-2 or TRBV6-3 and TRBJ1-1; tentatively, D is TRBD1 (6 bases). CDR3 length: 16 residues. Germline-derived CDR1 and CDR2 are MNHEY and SVGEGT. The ends were cut back, 11 bases at V and 3 bases at J, with 25 bases in the middle.

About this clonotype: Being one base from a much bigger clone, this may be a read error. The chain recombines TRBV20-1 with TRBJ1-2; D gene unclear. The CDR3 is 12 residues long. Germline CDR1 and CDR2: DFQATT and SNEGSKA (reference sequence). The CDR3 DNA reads TGCGGTGCTCCTAGGAGGGACTATGGCTACACCTTC. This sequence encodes CGAPRRDYGYTF.

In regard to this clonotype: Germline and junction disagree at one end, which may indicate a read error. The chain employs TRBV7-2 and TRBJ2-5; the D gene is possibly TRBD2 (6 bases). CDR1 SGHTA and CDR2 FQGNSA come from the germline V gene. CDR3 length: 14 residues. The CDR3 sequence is CASSLDREQETQYF. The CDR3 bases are TGTGCCAGTAGCTTAGATCGGGAGCAAGAGACCCAGTACTTC. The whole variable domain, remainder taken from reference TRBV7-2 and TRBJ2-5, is GAGVSQSPSNKVTEKGKDVELRCDPISGHTALYWYRQSLGQGLEFLIYFQGNSAPDKSGLPSDRFSAERTGGSVSTLTIQRTQQEDSAVYLCASSLDREQETQYFGPGTRLLVL.

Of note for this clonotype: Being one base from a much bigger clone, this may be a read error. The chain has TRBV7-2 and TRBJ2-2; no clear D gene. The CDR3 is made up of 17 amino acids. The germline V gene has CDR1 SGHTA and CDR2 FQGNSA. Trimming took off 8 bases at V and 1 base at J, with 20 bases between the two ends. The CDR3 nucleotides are TGTGCCAGCCGTATGTCCCCATCAGCCGGGAACACCGGGGAGCTGTTTTTT. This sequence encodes CASRMSPSAGNTGELFF. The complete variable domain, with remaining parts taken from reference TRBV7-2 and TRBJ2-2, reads GAGVSQSPSNKVTEKGKDVELRCDPISGHTALYWYRQSLGQGLEFLIYFQGNSAPDKSGLPSDRFSAERTGGSVSTLTIQRTQQEDSAVYLCASRMSPSAGNTGELFFGEGSRLTVL.

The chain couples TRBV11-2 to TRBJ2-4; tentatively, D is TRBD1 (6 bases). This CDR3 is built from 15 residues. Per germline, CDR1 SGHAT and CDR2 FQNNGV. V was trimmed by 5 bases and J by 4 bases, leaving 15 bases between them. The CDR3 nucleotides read TGTGCCAGCAGCCCGCTGACAGGACCAAAAAACATTCAGTACTTC. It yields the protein CASSPLTGPKNIQYF.

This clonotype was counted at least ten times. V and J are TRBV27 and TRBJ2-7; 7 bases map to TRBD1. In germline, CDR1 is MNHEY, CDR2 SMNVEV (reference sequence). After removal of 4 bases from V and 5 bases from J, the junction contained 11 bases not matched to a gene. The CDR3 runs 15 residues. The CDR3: CASSSRTGLPNEQYF. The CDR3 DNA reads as TGTGCCAGCAGTTCCCGGACAGGTCTACCTAACGAGCAGTACTTC.